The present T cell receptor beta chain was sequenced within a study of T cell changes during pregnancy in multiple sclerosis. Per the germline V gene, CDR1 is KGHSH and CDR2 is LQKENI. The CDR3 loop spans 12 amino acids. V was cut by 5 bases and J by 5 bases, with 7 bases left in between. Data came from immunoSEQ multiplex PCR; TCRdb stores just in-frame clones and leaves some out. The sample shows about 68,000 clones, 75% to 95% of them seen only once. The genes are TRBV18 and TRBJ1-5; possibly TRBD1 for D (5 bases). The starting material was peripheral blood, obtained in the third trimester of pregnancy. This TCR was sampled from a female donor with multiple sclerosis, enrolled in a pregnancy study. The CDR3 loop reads CASSSGDQPQHF. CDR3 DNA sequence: TGTGCCAGCTCATCGGGGGATCAGCCCCAGCATTTT.